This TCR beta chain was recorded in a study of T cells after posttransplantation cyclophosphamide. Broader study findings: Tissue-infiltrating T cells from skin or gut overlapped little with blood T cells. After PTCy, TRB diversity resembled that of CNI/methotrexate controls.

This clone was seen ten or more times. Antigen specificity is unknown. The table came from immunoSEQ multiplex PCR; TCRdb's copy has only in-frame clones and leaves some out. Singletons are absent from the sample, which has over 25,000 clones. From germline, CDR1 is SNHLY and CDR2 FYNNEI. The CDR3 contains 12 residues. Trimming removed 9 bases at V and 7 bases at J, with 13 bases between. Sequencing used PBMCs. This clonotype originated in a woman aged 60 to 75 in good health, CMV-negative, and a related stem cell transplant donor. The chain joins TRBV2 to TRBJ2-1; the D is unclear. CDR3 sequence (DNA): TGTGCCAGTATCCAAATAGGGAATGAGCAGTTCTTC. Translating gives CASIQIGNEQFF.